A single sample gave rise to the 4 T cell receptor beta chains below, sequenced in a study of T cell responses to AZD1222 COVID-19 vaccine. TCRdb's table, derived via immunoSEQ multiplex PCR, lists solely in-frame clones and lacks some. This sample carries 100,000 or so clones, about 89% of them seen once, and the ten largest clones take 16%. Sequences were derived from peripheral blood, sampled on day 0 of AZD1222 vaccination. These receptors all come from an adult in good health.

This chain connects TRBV5-1 to TRBJ1-2; D is unclear. This CDR3 contains 15 residues. CDR1 is SGHRS and CDR2 is YFSETQ in the germline V gene. The V gene lost 0 bases and the J gene lost 8 bases, with 17 bases spanning the gap. The CDR3 region is CASSLDGRRSAGYTF. CDR3 in DNA: TGCGCCAGCAGCTTGGATGGGAGGAGATCTGCGGGCTACACCTTC.

The chain is built from TRBV2 and TRBJ1-4; D possibly corresponds to TRBD1 (6 bases). The V and J ends lost 6 bases and 8 bases respectively, with 13 bases between them. The germline CDR1 and CDR2 sequences are SNHLY and FYNNEI. This CDR3 has 13 residues. CDR3 protein: CASRIAGHEKLFF. CDR3 DNA sequence: TGTGCCAGCAGGATAGCGGGACACGAAAAACTGTTTTTT.

The chain joins TRBV6-4 to TRBJ2-3; D possibly corresponds to TRBD2 (6 bases). The CDR3 is 15 amino acids. Germline CDR1 MRHNA, CDR2 SNTAGT. Trimming stripped 7 bases from V and 3 bases from J, with 17 bases between. The CDR3 is CASTPEGPRTDTQYF. The CDR3 coding sequence is TGTGCCAGCACTCCGGAGGGGCCCAGAACAGATACGCAGTATTTT.

The V and J genes are TRBV6-5 and TRBJ2-2; D is perhaps TRBD2 (5 bases). V was cut by 6 bases and J by 3 bases, with 14 bases left in between. This CDR3 is 15 amino acids long. The germline CDR1 and CDR2 sequences are MNHEY and SVGAGI. The chain's CDR3 is CASRPGRLHTGELFF. The DNA for the CDR3 is TGTGCCAGCAGGCCTGGTAGACTACACACCGGGGAGCTGTTTTTT.